What follows are 26 T cell receptor beta chains derived from one specimen sequenced in a study of cytomegalovirus exposure and HLA in healthy donors. 60 Vbeta and 13 Jbeta primers were used in PCR. Assay used: immunoSEQ multiplex PCR; TCRdb lists only in-frame clones, some missing. The sample lists roughly 36,000 clones, 80% occurring once. What was sequenced was PBMCs. The receptors originated from a male donor in good health and CMV-seronegative.

The CDR3 loop is CASSLGSGEYEQYF. Written as DNA, the CDR3 is TGCGCCAGCAGCTTGGGGTCAGGGGAGTACGAGCAGTACTTC. The chain recombines TRBV5-1 with TRBJ2-7, with D perhaps TRBD1 (6 bases). The germline gives CDR1 SGHRS, CDR2 YFSETQ. Deletions cut 0 bases from V and 4 bases from J, with 11 bases between. This CDR3 has 14 amino acids.

There are a few counts of this clone. This chain connects TRBV6-1 to TRBJ2-2, with TRBD1 as a possible D gene (6 bases). Germline CDR1 is MNHNS and CDR2 is SASEGT. The CDR3 runs 14 residues. Trimming left V 8 bases short and J 0 bases short, with 10 bases between. As DNA, the CDR3 is TGTGCCAGCCCCGGGACACCGAACACCGGGGAGCTGTTTTTT. It is translated as CASPGTPNTGELFF.

This clone came up a few times. The chain carries TRBV18 and TRBJ2-7, with TRBD1 matching 7 bases. Germline-derived CDR1 and CDR2 are KGHSH and LQKENI. The CDR3 is made up of 14 amino acids. V was clipped by 4 bases and J by 2 bases; unmatched bases: 5. The CDR3 nucleotides read TGTGCCAGCTCACTAAGACAGGGAGCCTACGAGCAGTACTTC. As protein: CASSLRQGAYEQYF.

This chain uses TRBV5-5 with TRBJ1-1; unclear D gene. This CDR3 contains 14 residues. CDR1 is SGHKS and CDR2 is YYEKEE in the germline V gene (reference sequence). The V gene lost 0 bases and the J gene lost 0 bases, with 6 bases spanning the gap. The CDR3 coding sequence is TGTGCCAGCAGCTTGGACATCATGAACACTGAAGCTTTCTTT. Translated: CASSLDIMNTEAFF.

About this clone: The sample contains more than one DNA sequence encoding this CDR3. The rearrangement links TRBV7-9 to TRBJ1-5; 9 bases agree with TRBD1. CDR3 length equals 15 residues. Germline V gene data show CDR1 as SEHNR and CDR2 as FQNEAQ (reference sequence). V dropped 3 bases and J dropped 0; count of bases not matched to a gene: 0. The CDR3 DNA follows: TGTGCCAGCAGCTTGACAGGGGGTAGCAATCAGCCCCAGCATTTT. Translating gives CASSLTGGSNQPQHF.

This chain joins TRBV29-1 and TRBJ2-6; 9 bases are shared with TRBD1. Germline V gives CDR1 SQVTM, CDR2 ANQGSEA. The CDR3 has 14 amino acids. Unmatched junction bases numbered 3, after V lost 6 bases and J lost 3 bases. CDR3 in DNA: TGCAGCGTGCGGACAGGGGTTGGGGCCAACGTCCTGACTTTC. Translation gives CSVRTGVGANVLTF.

The V call is TRBV28, the J call TRBJ1-5; maybe TRBD1 (5 bases). CDR3 length: 15 residues. The germline V and J ends were trimmed by 2 bases and 7 bases, with 15 bases remaining between them. Germline CDR1 is MDHEN and CDR2 is SYDVKM. This CDR3 reads CASSLRFSGRQPQHF. CDR3 DNA sequence: TGTGCCAGCAGTTTACGGTTTTCAGGGAGGCAGCCCCAGCATTTT. Full variable domain (remainder filled in from reference TRBV28 and TRBJ1-5): DVKVTQSSRYLVKRTGEKVFLECVQDMDHENMFWYRQDPGLGLRLIYFSYDVKMKEKGDIPEGYSVSREKKERFSLILESASTNQTSMYLCASSLRFSGRQPQHFGDGTRLSIL.

This chain connects TRBV4-2 to TRBJ2-7; 8 positions agree with TRBD1. Unmatched junction bases numbered 5, after V lost 1 base and J lost 3 bases. This CDR3 has 15 amino acids. Germline CDR1 is LGHNA and CDR2 is YNFKEQ. The CDR3 protein is CASSQAPDRDYEQYF. CDR3 sequence (DNA): TGTGCCAGCAGCCAAGCCCCGGACAGGGACTACGAGCAGTACTTC.

The chain is built from TRBV9 and TRBJ1-2; D is unclear. CDR3 length: 9 amino acids. V was shortened by 4 bases and J by 8 bases, with 3 bases between the two germline ends. The germline V gene encodes CDR1 SGDLS and CDR2 YYNGEE. In nucleotides, the CDR3 is TGTGCCAGCAGCCAGGGCTACACCTTC. Translation: CASSQGYTF.

This clone was observed a single time. The rearrangement links TRBV6-1 to TRBJ2-3; 10 bases are a match to TRBD1. The CDR3 runs 16 residues. Per the germline V gene, CDR1 is MNHNS and CDR2 is SASEGT. The ends lost 4 bases at V and 2 bases at J; junction bases unmatched: 6. The CDR3 region is CASSAGTGVPTDTQYF. CDR3 nucleotides: TGTGCCAGCAGTGCTGGGACAGGGGTACCCACAGATACGCAGTATTTT.

V gene TRBV5-1 combines with J gene TRBJ2-7, with 9 positions matching TRBD2. The CDR3 length is 15 residues. Germline values: CDR1 SGHRS, CDR2 YFSETQ. V lost 0 bases to trimming and J lost 8 bases; unmatched junction nucleotides: 9. CDR3 amino acids: CASSLVLAGDSQQYF. The CDR3 DNA is TGCGCCAGCAGCTTGGTACTAGCGGGCGACTCACAGCAGTACTTC.

The chain carries TRBV7-3 and TRBJ2-1; 7 bases line up with TRBD2. The CDR3 consists of 16 residues. From germline, CDR1 is SGHTA and CDR2 FQGTGA. V lost 5 bases to trimming and J lost 0 bases; unmatched junction nucleotides: 7. The CDR3 sequence is CASSLSGTSSYNEQFF. The CDR3 nucleotides read TGTGCCAGCAGCCTCAGCGGGACGAGCTCCTACAATGAGCAGTTCTTC.

The chain has TRBV30 and TRBJ1-3; unclear D gene. The germline V and J ends were trimmed by 2 bases and 1 base, with 6 bases remaining between them. The germline CDR1 and CDR2 sequences are GTSNPN and SVGIG (reference sequence). The CDR3 is made up of 13 amino acids. The CDR3 bases are TGTGCCTGGAGTCCCGGTTCTGGAAACACCATATATTTT. Its protein product is CAWSPGSGNTIYF.

The chain links TRBV6-6 to TRBJ2-1; D remains ambiguous. The CDR3 length is 11 residues. Germline CDR1 MNHNY, CDR2 SVGAGI (reference sequence). The V gene lost 7 bases and the J gene lost 4 bases, with 5 bases spanning the gap. CDR3 coding DNA: TGTGCCAGCAATCTATACAATGAGCAGTTCTTC. It specifies CASNLYNEQFF.

This clone has a handful of counts. This chain joins TRBV5-8 and TRBJ2-7, with D perhaps matching TRBD1 (6 bases). Germline V gene sequence: CDR1 SGHTS, CDR2 YDEGEE. V lost 4 bases, J lost 5 bases, and 16 bases lay in between. This CDR3 contains 14 residues. CDR3 in amino acids: CASSDGRGSDEQYF. The CDR3 nucleotides read TGTGCCAGCAGCGACGGCAGGGGATCTGACGAGCAGTACTTC.

The chain links TRBV27 to TRBJ1-2; 8 bases map to TRBD1. CDR1 and CDR2 (germline): MNHEY, SMNVEV (reference sequence). The CDR3 sequence is 15 residues long. J lost 0 bases, V lost 4 bases, and 4 bases had no gene match. CDR3: CASSSVDRANYGYTF. The CDR3 DNA follows: TGTGCCAGCAGTTCCGTGGACAGGGCTAACTATGGCTACACCTTC.

This clone was seen a single time. The chain has TRBV5-1 and TRBJ1-3; the match to TRBD1 covers 8 bases. Germline V CDR1 and CDR2: SGHRS, YFSETQ. The CDR3 length is 16 residues. V shed 0 bases, J shed 0 bases, and the junction held 2 bases outside the gene matches. The chain's CDR3 is CASSLDTGGSGNTIYF. The CDR3 nucleotides are TGCGCCAGCAGCTTGGATACAGGGGGCTCTGGAAACACCATATATTTT.

This sequence joins TRBV4-2 and TRBJ2-3, with 11 positions matching TRBD2. The CDR3 is 16 amino acids. Trimming took 0 bases from V and 4 from J; bases not matched to a gene: 3. CDR1 is LGHNA and CDR2 is YNFKEQ in the germline V gene. The CDR3 region has the DNA TGTGCCAGCAGCCAAGATAGCGGGGGGGGTGCAGATACGCAGTATTTT. This sequence encodes CASSQDSGGGADTQYF.

The V call is TRBV19, the J call TRBJ2-2; 9 bases fit TRBD2. Looked up from germline, CDR1 is LNHDA and CDR2 is SQIVND (reference sequence). J gave up 7 bases and V 2 bases, and 8 bases lay outside the gene matches. The CDR3 runs to 16 residues. CDR3: CASSISSGRGGGELFF. In nucleotides, the CDR3 is TGTGCCAGTAGTATAAGTAGCGGGAGAGGTGGCGGGGAGCTGTTTTTT.

The chain carries TRBV30 and TRBJ1-1, with 8 bases fitting TRBD1. This CDR3 comprises 14 residues. The trim removed 2 bases at V and 0 bases at J, leaving 2 bases unmatched. Germline V gives CDR1 GTSNPN, CDR2 SVGIG (reference sequence). The CDR3 DNA sequence: TGTGCCTGGAGTATGGACAGGGTGAACACTGAAGCTTTCTTT. Translating gives CAWSMDRVNTEAFF.

By frequency in the sample, this clone is medium-sized. The chain combines TRBV2 with TRBJ1-4; D not resolved. Trimming pared 7 bases from V and 2 bases from J, leaving 17 bases between. Germline assignment: CDR1 SNHLY and CDR2 FYNNEI. This CDR3 contains 16 residues. The CDR3 nucleotides read TGTGCCAGCACCTCAGGCAGCTGGGCGACTAATGAAAAACTGTTTTTT. Translating it yields CASTSGSWATNEKLFF.

The gene calls are TRBV5-1 and TRBJ1-2; 7 positions match TRBD1. The germline gives CDR1 SGHRS, CDR2 YFSETQ. V was clipped by 0 bases and J by 2 bases; unmatched bases: 7. The CDR3 loop spans 16 amino acids. In nucleotides, the CDR3 is TGCGCCAGCAGCTTGGCCTTGACAGGGTCGAACTATGGCTACACCTTC. Its translation: CASSLALTGSNYGYTF.

The chain employs TRBV5-4 and TRBJ1-2; 8 nucleotides align to TRBD1. The V and J ends lost 0 bases and 0 bases, in that order; junction bases with no gene match: 1. This CDR3 has 15 residues. Germline V lookup: CDR1 SGHNT, CDR2 YYREEE (reference sequence). CDR3 coding DNA: TGTGCCAGCAGCTTGGAGACAGGGGCTAACTATGGCTACACCTTC. Its protein product is CASSLETGANYGYTF.

V usage is TRBV4-1 and J usage is TRBJ2-6; D not certain. This CDR3 has 15 residues. Trimming removed 0 bases from V and 3 bases from J, with 6 bases in between. Germline assignment: CDR1 MGHRA and CDR2 YSYEKL. CDR3 protein: CASSQDGLGANVLTF. In DNA, the CDR3 is TGCGCCAGCAGCCAAGATGGGCTTGGGGCCAACGTCCTGACTTTC.

The chain recombines TRBV4-1 with TRBJ2-7, with 10 bases that match TRBD1. This CDR3 is built from 14 residues. Germline CDR1 reads MGHRA; CDR2 reads YSYEKL. The junction had 10 bases not matched to a gene; V was cut back by 10 bases and J by 4 bases. CDR3 sequence reads: CATRRGTGEYEQYF. In nucleotides, the CDR3 is TGCGCCACCAGACGGGGGACAGGGGAGTACGAGCAGTACTTC.

The chain links TRBV7-9 to TRBJ2-7; TRBD1 matches 9 bases. The ends lost 8 bases at V and 3 bases at J; junction bases unmatched: 5. The CDR3 length is 13 residues. Germline loops: CDR1 SEHNR, CDR2 FQNEAQ (reference sequence). The CDR3, as DNA: TGTGCCAGCTTGGGGACAGGGAACTACGAGCAGTACTTC. Translated: CASLGTGNYEQYF.